The 26 T cell receptor delta chains given below trace back to one sample, sequenced in a study of gamma-delta T cells after stem cell transplantation. TCRdb applied CATT to the RT-PCR reads for clone calling. The sample lists around 2,900 delta-chain clones, 5% occurring once. Sequenced material: gamma-delta T cells. The receptors shown here come from a human donor. It is not recorded whose cells these are; they may come from a transplant donor.

As to this clone: A far larger clone is a single base away, which makes a read error likely. Other DNA sequences in the sample encode the same CDR3. This sequence joins TRDV2 and TRDJ3; 8 bases map to TRDD3. Germline CDR1 GEAIGNYY, CDR2 EKD. CDR3 length: 19 amino acids. The CDR3 reads CACDTVGDTSSWDTRQMFF. The CDR3 nucleotides are TGTGCCTGTGACACCGTAGGGGATACCAGCTCCTGGGACACTCGACAGATGTTTTTC.

This clone counts as hyperexpanded. The same CDR3 can be traced to other DNA sequences in this sample. The CDR3: CACDTIGLHTDKLIF. DNA for the CDR3: TGTGCCTGTGACACCATTGGCCTTCACACCGATAAACTCATCTTT. The J gene is TRDJ1, the V gene TRDV2; D might be TRDD2 (5 bases). CDR1 and CDR2 (germline): GEAIGNYY, EKD. V shed 0 bases and J shed 0 bases, with 10 bases lying between them. The CDR3 sequence is 15 residues long.

This clone was seen at least ten times. Other DNA variants within this sample encode the same CDR3. The chain uses TRDV2 and TRDJ1, with 10 bases identical to TRDD3. The length of the CDR3 is 23 residues. Germline CDR1 reads GEAIGNYY; CDR2 reads EKD. V shed 0 bases, J shed 0 bases, and the junction held 24 bases outside the gene matches. The CDR3 nucleotides are TGTGCCTGTGACACCCTAGGGGTCCTACAGGCCGAATATACTGGGGGATACACCGATAAACTCATCTTT. Its translation is CACDTLGVLQAEYTGGYTDKLIF.

In the case of this clone: The amino acid sequence in TCRdb belongs to a much larger clone and departs from this DNA's translation at residue 5, likely a sequencing read error; the sequence shown is translated from the DNA. The chain couples TRDV2 to TRDJ1; 8 bases match TRDD3. Germline assignment: CDR1 GEAIGNYY and CDR2 EKD. This CDR3 region has 16 residues. Germline trimming cut 2 bases from V and 0 bases from J; bases unmatched to any gene: 7. The CDR3 DNA reads as TGTGCCTGTGACAGCCTCCTGGGGGACAACACCGATAAACTCATCTTT. Its translation: CACDSLLGDNTDKLIF.

On this clone: TCRdb's entry gives the protein of a much larger clone, which mismatches this DNA's translation at residue 3, likely from a read error; the protein reported here is translated from the DNA. This chain uses TRDV2 with TRDJ1, with 12 bases identical to TRDD3. This CDR3 is 18 amino acids long. Germline V gives CDR1 GEAIGNYY, CDR2 EKD. The CDR3 protein is CARDTLTGGYPNTDKLIF. CDR3 coding DNA: TGTGCCCGTGACACCCTTACTGGGGGATACCCAAACACCGATAAACTCATCTTT.

In this sample, this clone turned up a few times. The protein TCRdb lists belongs to a much larger clone and differs from this DNA's translation at residue 9, which points to a read error; the protein shown is made from the DNA. The V gene is TRDV2, the J gene TRDJ1; 9 nucleotides match TRDD3. V shed 3 bases and J 0 bases; nucleotides not matched to a gene: 13. In germline, CDR1 is GEAIGNYY, CDR2 EKD. The CDR3 extends over 18 amino acids. DNA for the CDR3: TGTGCCTGTGACGCCGTACTGGGGGAGACGCGGGACACCGATAAACTCATCTTT. This encodes CACDAVLGETRDTDKLIF.

Details on this clone: A far larger clone is a single base away, which makes a read error likely. J is TRDJ3 and V is TRDV2; 12 nucleotides line up with TRDD3. Losses at the gene ends were 0 bases for V and 0 bases for J; bases not matched to a gene: 5. CDR3 length: 20 residues. Germline loops: CDR1 GEAIGNYY, CDR2 EKD. CDR3 loop: CACDTVLGDTVSWDTRQMFF. The DNA of the CDR3 is TGTGCCTGTGACACCGTACTGGGGGATACAGTCTCCTGGGACACCCGACAGATGTTTTTC.

The chain carries TRDV2 and TRDJ1; 8 bases map to TRDD3. The CDR3 spans 19 residues. J gave up 0 bases and V 3 bases, and 17 bases lay outside the gene matches. Germline V gives CDR1 GEAIGNYY, CDR2 EKD. CDR3 coding DNA: TGTGCCTGTGACGGTGTGCTCGGCTCTACTGGGGGGTACACCGATAAACTCATCTTT. Translation: CACDGVLGSTGGYTDKLIF.

This clone was recorded a few times. A read error is the likely source, as a far larger clone sits one nucleotide away. V and J are TRDV2 and TRDJ1; 10 bases map to TRDD3. The CDR3 sequence is 20 residues long. Trimming cost V 1 base and J 1 base; bases outside gene matches: 17. Germline CDR1 and CDR2: GEAIGNYY and EKD. The CDR3 loop reads CACDTVYGGDTLGATDKLIF. The CDR3 DNA reads as TGTGCCTGTGACACGGTCTATGGGGGGGATACGCTGGGGGCCACCGATAAACTCATCTTT.

By share, this clone counts as medium-sized. The same CDR3 also results from other DNA sequences found in this sample. The chain is built from TRDV2 and TRDJ1, with 9 nucleotides matching TRDD3. V was clipped by 3 bases and J by 3 bases; unmatched bases: 10. The CDR3 runs to 16 residues. Germline assignment: CDR1 GEAIGNYY and CDR2 EKD. The CDR3 here is CACDSAGGLRADKLIF. CDR3 in DNA: TGTGCCTGTGACTCGGCTGGGGGATTAAGGGCCGATAAACTCATCTTT.

This clone was seen more than once but under ten times. The protein recorded in TCRdb matches a much larger clone and deviates from this DNA's translation at residue 15, suggesting a read error; the protein here is obtained by translating the DNA. This chain uses TRDV2 with TRDJ3, with 8 positions matching TRDD3. This CDR3 comprises 22 residues. Germline V gives CDR1 GEAIGNYY, CDR2 EKD. Trimming at V came to 1 base and at J to 5 bases, leaving 21 bases not matched to a gene. The CDR3 loop reads CACDTVEYTGGAASRDTRQMFF. CDR3 nucleotides: TGTGCCTGTGACACGGTTGAATATACTGGGGGTGCCGCGTCCCGGGACACCCGACAGATGTTTTTC.

For this clone: A far larger clone is one nucleotide away, so this likely arose from a read error. Distinct nucleotide sequences in the sample also encode this CDR3. The V call is TRDV2, the J call TRDJ1, with 9 positions matching TRDD3. Per the germline V gene, CDR1 is GEAIGNYY and CDR2 is EKD. The CDR3 contains 18 residues. In nucleotides, the CDR3 is TGTGCTTGTGACACCGTACTGGGGGACCCGACATACACCGATAAACTCATCTTT. Translating gives CACDTVLGDPTYTDKLIF.

Turning to this clone: This may be a read error: a much more frequent sequence differs by one nucleotide. V and J are TRDV2 and TRDJ3, with TRDD3 matching over 10 bases. The germline gives CDR1 GEAIGNYY, CDR2 EKD. CDR3 length: 18 amino acids. The CDR3 nucleotides are TGTGCCTGTGATCTACTGGGGGATTCTTTCTGGGGCACCCGACAGATGTTTTTC. It is translated as CACDLLGDSFWGTRQMFF.

Concerning this clone: Translating this DNA gives a protein that differs at residue 4 from the TCRdb one, which belongs to a much larger clone; a read error is likely, and the protein shown is this translation. The chain uses TRDV2 and TRDJ3; 13 nucleotides agree with TRDD3. Germline trimming cut 5 bases from V and 1 base from J; bases unmatched to any gene: 16. CDR3 size: 22 residues. Looked up from germline, CDR1 is GEAIGNYY and CDR2 is EKD. For the CDR3, the DNA is TGTGCCTGTGGCACTCTGACTGGGGGATACGCCGCGGCATCCTGGGACACCCGACAGATGTTTTTC. The encoded protein is CACGTLTGGYAAASWDTRQMFF.

Relative to its sample, this clone is medium-sized. Distinct nucleotide sequences in the sample also encode this CDR3. The genes are TRDV2 and TRDJ1, with D unclear. V lost 1 base and J 0 bases, leaving 20 bases between the germline ends. Germline assignment: CDR1 GEAIGNYY and CDR2 EKD. The CDR3 spans 18 residues. The CDR3 here is CACDTLNIGAINTDKLIF. For the CDR3, the DNA is TGTGCCTGTGACACACTAAACATCGGGGCTATAAACACCGATAAACTCATCTTT.

This clone is labeled as large. The same CDR3 can be traced to other DNA sequences in this sample. The V and J genes are TRDV2 and TRDJ1; 12 bases fit TRDD3. The CDR3 length is 16 residues. V lost 3 bases and J lost 2; bases outside the gene matches: 6. In germline, CDR1 is GEAIGNYY, CDR2 EKD. Here the CDR3 DNA reads TGTGCCTGTGACGGGCTACTGGGGGATACAACCGATAAACTCATCTTT. It codes for CACDGLLGDTTDKLIF.

As for this clone: The likely explanation is a read error, given a far larger clone one base away. The genes are TRDV2 and TRDJ3, with 12 bases fitting TRDD3. Germline V gene lookup returns CDR1 GEAIGNYY and CDR2 EKD. This CDR3 is built from 20 residues. The CDR3 DNA reads TGTGCCAGTGACACCGTACTGGGGGATACAATCTCCTGGGACACCCGACAGATGTTTTTC. It yields the protein CASDTVLGDTISWDTRQMFF.

With regard to this clone: This probably arose from a read error, given a far larger clone one base away. Within the sample, other DNA sequences also encode this same CDR3. The gene calls are TRDV2 and TRDJ1, with D possibly matching TRDD2 (6 bases). Germline V gives CDR1 GEAIGNYY, CDR2 EKD. The ends were cut back, 2 bases at V and 1 base at J, with 16 bases in the middle. The CDR3 is made up of 16 amino acids. The CDR3 nucleotides are TGTGCCTGTGACATCCTACTCAGGGGAACCACCGATAAACTCATCTTT. It yields the protein CACDILLRGTTDKLIF.

Points on this clone: A far larger clone lies a single base away; this is likely a read error. Other DNA sequences in this specimen translate into the identical CDR3. J is TRDJ1 and V is TRDV2, with 12 bases identical to TRDD3. The CDR3 totals 20 residues. Germline V CDR1 and CDR2: GEAIGNYY, EKD. CDR3 region: CACDRVLGDTRAGDTDKLIF. The CDR3 bases are TGTGCGTGTGACCGCGTACTGGGGGATACACGTGCTGGGGACACCGATAAACTCATCTTT.

This clone was seen a handful of times. The amino acid sequence in TCRdb belongs to a much larger clone and departs from this DNA's translation at residue 5, likely a sequencing read error; the sequence shown is translated from the DNA. The chain recombines TRDV2 with TRDJ1, with 8 bases matching TRDD3. Germline V gene data show CDR1 as GEAIGNYY and CDR2 as EKD. V shed 3 bases, J shed 0 bases, and the junction held 17 bases outside the gene matches. The CDR3 consists of 19 residues. CDR3 protein: CACDAVTRTGGTYTDKLIF. The DNA of the CDR3 is TGTGCCTGTGACGCCGTCACCAGAACTGGGGGTACGTACACCGATAAACTCATCTTT.

A remark on this clone: A much larger clonotype is one base distant, so this may be a read error. The rearrangement links TRDV2 to TRDJ1, with 11 bases aligning to TRDD3. The V and J ends lost 3 bases and 0 bases, in that order; junction bases with no gene match: 23. This CDR3 is built from 22 residues. The germline V gene encodes CDR1 GEAIGNYY and CDR2 EKD. The DNA of the CDR3 is TGTGCCTGTGACTCCATCCAGATACTGGGGGATATCGCCTCCGAGTACACCGATAAACTCATCTTT. It encodes CACDSIQILGDIASEYTDKLIF.

About this clone: This likely reflects a read error, since a far larger clone is one base away. This same CDR3 is encoded by further DNA sequences in the sample. V and J are TRDV2 and TRDJ1, with 10 bases identical to TRDD3. The CDR3 loop spans 18 amino acids. The V gene end was trimmed by 1 base and the J gene end by 2 bases; junction bases not matched to a gene: 12. Germline CDR1 is GEAIGNYY and CDR2 is EKD. The CDR3 DNA reads as TGTGCCTGTGACACTGTCGACAAAACTGGGGGATTTACCGATAAACTCATCTTT. Translation: CACDTVDKTGGFTDKLIF.

This chain uses TRDV2 with TRDJ1; 13 positions agree with TRDD3. Germline CDR1 reads GEAIGNYY; CDR2 reads EKD. The CDR3 length is 18 residues. After removal of 0 bases from V and 2 bases from J, the junction contained 8 bases not matched to a gene. In DNA, the CDR3 is TGTGCCTGTGACACCACTGGGGGATACGGGACAAGGACCGATAAACTCATCTTT. This codes for CACDTTGGYGTRTDKLIF.

Turning to this clone: The TCRdb protein, from a much larger clone, departs from this DNA's translation at residue 4, likely by read error; the protein shown derives from the DNA. The chain carries TRDV2 and TRDJ1; no reliable D call. Per germline, CDR1 GEAIGNYY and CDR2 EKD. The CDR3 spans 18 residues. CDR3 region: CACGTVAPANPGADKLIF. In DNA, the CDR3 is TGTGCCTGTGGCACCGTAGCCCCAGCAAACCCAGGGGCCGATAAACTCATCTTT.

Turning to this clone: This likely reflects a read error, since a far larger clone is one base away. At the DNA level, this CDR3 is encoded by other sequences in the same sample as well. The rearrangement joins TRDV2 to TRDJ1; D is ambiguous. Trimming took 1 base from V and 3 from J, leaving 29 bases between them. The CDR3 runs to 20 residues. From germline, CDR1 is GEAIGNYY and CDR2 EKD. The CDR3 bases are TGTGCCTGTGACACAGGGTCTCTTTTGTTGGGTGCCCCCGTACCCGATAAACTCATCTTT. Amino acid sequence: CACDTGSLLLGAPVPDKLIF.

This clone has only a few counts. Given a far larger clone just one base away, this is likely a sequencing read error. Other nucleotide sequences from this sample produce the same CDR3. The chain couples TRDV2 to TRDJ1, with 8 bases lining up with TRDD3. The germline V gene encodes CDR1 GEAIGNYY and CDR2 EKD. The CDR3 loop spans 19 amino acids. J lost 5 bases, V lost 0 bases, and 19 bases had no gene match. CDR3 bases: TGTGCCTGTGACACCGTTATTGGGTGGGGGATTTACCCGGCTGATAAACTCATCTTT. This gives the protein CACDTVIGWGIYPADKLIF.